The entry below describes one T cell receptor (beta chain). This CDR3 is 14 amino acids long. Germline V lookup: CDR1 LNHDA, CDR2 SQIVND (reference sequence). Trimming took 7 bases from V and 0 from J, leaving 9 bases between them. What was sequenced were expressed TCRB transcripts, since all of the isolated RNA had been reverse transcribed. Generated by immunoSEQ multiplex PCR, the TCRdb table keeps only in-frame clones and is missing some. The table includes roughly 250,000 clones, around 68% detected once. This sample stems from a study of beta chain features in type 1 diabetes. Source material: naive CD4+ T cells from blood. This sequence joins TRBV19 and TRBJ1-4; D gene uncertain. The source of this sequence is a man aged 25 to 40 in good health. CDR3 loop: CASKVVATNEKLFF. The CDR3 DNA reads as TGTGCCAGTAAGGTTGTAGCAACTAATGAAAAACTGTTTTTT.